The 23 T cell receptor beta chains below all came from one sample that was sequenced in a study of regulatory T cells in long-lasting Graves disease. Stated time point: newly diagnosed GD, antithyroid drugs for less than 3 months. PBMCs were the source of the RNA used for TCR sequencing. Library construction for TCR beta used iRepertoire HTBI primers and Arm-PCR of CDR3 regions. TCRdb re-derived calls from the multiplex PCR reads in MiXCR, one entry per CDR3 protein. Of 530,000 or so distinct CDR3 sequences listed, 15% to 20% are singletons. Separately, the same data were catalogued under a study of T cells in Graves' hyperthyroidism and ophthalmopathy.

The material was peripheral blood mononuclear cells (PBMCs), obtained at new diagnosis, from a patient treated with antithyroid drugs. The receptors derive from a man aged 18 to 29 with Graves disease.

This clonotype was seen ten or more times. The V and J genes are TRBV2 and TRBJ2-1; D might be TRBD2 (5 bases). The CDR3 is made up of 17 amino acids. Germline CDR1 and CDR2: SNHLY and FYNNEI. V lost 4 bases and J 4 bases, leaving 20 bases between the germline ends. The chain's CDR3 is CASSVLDIRTLYNEQFF. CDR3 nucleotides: TGTGCCAGCAGTGTGCTGGATATCAGGACTTTATACAATGAGCAGTTCTTC.

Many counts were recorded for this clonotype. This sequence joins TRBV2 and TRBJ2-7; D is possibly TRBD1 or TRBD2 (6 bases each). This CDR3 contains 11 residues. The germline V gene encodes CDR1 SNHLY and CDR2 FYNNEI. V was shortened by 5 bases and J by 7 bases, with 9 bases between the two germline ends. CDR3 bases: TGTGCCAGCAGTTGGGGGGCAGAGCAGTACTTC. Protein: CASSWGAEQYF.

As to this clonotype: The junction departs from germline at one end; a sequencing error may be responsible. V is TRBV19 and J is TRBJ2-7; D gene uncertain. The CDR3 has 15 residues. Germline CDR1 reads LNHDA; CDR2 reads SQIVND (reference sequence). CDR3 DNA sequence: TGTGCCAGTAGTATAGGGCGAAGGCCCCTCGGCGAGCAGTGCTTC. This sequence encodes CASSIGRRPLGEQCF.

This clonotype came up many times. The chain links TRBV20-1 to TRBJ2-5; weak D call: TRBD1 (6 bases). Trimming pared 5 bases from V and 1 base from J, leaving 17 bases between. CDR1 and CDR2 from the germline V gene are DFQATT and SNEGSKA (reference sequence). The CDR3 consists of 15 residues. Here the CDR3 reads CSAAVAGARQETQYF. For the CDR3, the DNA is TGCAGTGCTGCTGTGGCAGGGGCCCGCCAAGAGACCCAGTACTTC.

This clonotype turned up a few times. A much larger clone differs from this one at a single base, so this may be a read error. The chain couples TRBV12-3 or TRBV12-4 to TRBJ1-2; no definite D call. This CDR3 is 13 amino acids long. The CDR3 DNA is TGTGCCAGCAGTCTCGGCACTAACTATGGCCACACCTTC. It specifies CASSLGTNYGHTF.

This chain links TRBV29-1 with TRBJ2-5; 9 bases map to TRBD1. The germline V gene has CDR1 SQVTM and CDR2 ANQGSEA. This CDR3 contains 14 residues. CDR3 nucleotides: TGCAGTTCCTCCGATACAGGGGGCGAGGAGACCCAGTACTTC. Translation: CSSSDTGGEETQYF.

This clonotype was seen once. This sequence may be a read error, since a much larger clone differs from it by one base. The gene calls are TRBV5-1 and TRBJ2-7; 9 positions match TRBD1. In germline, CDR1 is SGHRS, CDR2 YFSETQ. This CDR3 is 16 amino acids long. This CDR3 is CASSPLAGTGTYGQYF. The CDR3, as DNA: TGCGCCAGCAGCCCCCTGGCCGGGACAGGGACCTACGGGCAGTACTTC.

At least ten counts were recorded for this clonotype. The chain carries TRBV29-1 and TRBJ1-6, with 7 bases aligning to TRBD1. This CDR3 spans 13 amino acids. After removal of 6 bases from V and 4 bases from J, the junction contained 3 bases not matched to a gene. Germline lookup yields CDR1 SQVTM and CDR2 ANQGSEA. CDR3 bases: TGCAGCGTGAGGGACAGTTATAATTCACCCCTCCACTTT. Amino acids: CSVRDSYNSPLHF.

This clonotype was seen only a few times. This chain's CDR3 is CASSYVSGSSYNEQFF. The CDR3 DNA follows: TGTGCCAGCAGTTACGTTAGCGGGAGTTCCTACAATGAGCAGTTCTTC. The chain is built from TRBV6-5 and TRBJ2-1, with 9 bases matching TRBD2. The J segment lost 1 base and the V segment lost 2 bases, leaving 3 bases of the junction unmatched. Germline-derived CDR1 and CDR2 are MNHEY and SVGAGI. CDR3 length: 16 residues.

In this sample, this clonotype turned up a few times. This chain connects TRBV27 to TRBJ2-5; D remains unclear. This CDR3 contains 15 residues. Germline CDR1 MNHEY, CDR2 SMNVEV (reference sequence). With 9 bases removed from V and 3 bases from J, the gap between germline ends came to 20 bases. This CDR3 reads CASPRASGNKETQYF. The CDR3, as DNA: TGTGCCAGTCCTAGGGCATCGGGTAACAAAGAGACCCAGTACTTC.

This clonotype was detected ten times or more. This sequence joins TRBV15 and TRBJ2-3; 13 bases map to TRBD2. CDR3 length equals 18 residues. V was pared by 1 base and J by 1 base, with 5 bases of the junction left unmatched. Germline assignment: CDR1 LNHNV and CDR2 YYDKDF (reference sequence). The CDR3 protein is CATSRGGGLAGRTDTQYF. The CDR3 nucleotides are TGTGCCACCAGCAGAGGAGGGGGACTAGCGGGGCGCACAGATACGCAGTATTTT.

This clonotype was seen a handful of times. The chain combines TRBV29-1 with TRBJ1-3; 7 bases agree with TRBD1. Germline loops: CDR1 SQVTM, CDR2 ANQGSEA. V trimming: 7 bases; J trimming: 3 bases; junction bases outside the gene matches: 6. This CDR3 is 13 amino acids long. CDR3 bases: TGCAGCGGCCGCAGGGGGAGTGGAAACACCATATATTTT. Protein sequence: CSGRRGSGNTIYF.

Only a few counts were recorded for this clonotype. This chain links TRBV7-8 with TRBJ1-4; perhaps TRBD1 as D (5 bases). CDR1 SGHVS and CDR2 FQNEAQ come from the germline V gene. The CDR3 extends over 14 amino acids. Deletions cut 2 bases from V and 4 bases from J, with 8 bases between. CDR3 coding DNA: TGTGCCAGCAGCTTACCCGGGGGTAATGAAAAACTGTTTTTT. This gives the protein CASSLPGGNEKLFF.

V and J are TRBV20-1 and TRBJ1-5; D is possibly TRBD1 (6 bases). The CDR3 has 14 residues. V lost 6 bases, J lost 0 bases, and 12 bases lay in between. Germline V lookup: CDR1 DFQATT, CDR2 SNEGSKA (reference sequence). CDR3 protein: CSARTAYSNQPQHF. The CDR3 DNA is TGCAGTGCCCGGACAGCTTATAGCAATCAGCCCCAGCATTTT.

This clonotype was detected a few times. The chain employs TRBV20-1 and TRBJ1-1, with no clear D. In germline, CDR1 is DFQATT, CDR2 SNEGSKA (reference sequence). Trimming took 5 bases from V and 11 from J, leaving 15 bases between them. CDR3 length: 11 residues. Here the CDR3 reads CSAPDPPMAFF. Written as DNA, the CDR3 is TGCAGTGCTCCCGATCCTCCTATGGCTTTCTTT.

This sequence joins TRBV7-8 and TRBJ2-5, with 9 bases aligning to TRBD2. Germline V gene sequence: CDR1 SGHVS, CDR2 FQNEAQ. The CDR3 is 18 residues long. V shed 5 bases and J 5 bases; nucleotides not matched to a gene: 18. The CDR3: CASSQLRSSGTSMETQYF. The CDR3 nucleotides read TGTGCCAGCAGCCAACTACGATCCTCCGGGACTAGCATGGAGACCCAGTACTTC.

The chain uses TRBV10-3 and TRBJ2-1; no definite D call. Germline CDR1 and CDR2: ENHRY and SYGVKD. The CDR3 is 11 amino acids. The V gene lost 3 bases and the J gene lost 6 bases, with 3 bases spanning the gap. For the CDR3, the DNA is TGTGCCATCAGTGAAACCAATGAGCAGTTCTTC. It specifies CAISETNEQFF.

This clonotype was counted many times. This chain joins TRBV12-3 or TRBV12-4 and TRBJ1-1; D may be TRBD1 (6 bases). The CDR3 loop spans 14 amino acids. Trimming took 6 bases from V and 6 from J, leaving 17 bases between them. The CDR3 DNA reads TGTGCCAGCAGCTTGGAAACAGGGTCGGCTGAAGCTTTCTTT. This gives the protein CASSLETGSAEAFF.

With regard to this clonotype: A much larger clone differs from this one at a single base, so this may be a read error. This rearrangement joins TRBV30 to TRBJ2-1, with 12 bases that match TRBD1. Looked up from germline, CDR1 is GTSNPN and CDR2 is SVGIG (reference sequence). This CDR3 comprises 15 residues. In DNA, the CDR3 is TGTGCCTGGAGCCAGGGACAGGGGGCCTACGATGAGCAGTTCTTC. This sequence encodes CAWSQGQGAYDEQFF.

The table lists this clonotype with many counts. The chain's CDR3 is CASSQDPAGLTDTQYF. CDR3 coding DNA: TGTGCCAGCAGCCAAGACCCCGCCGGACTCACAGATACGCAGTATTTT. V and J are TRBV3-1 and TRBJ2-3; D is possibly TRBD2 (5 bases). The CDR3 sequence is 16 residues long. V was cut by 0 bases and J by 2 bases, with 12 bases left in between. Germline V CDR1 and CDR2: LGHDT, YNNKEL (reference sequence).

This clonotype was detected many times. The CDR3 DNA follows: TGTGCCAGCAGTCCCGGACTAGCGGGAGTGTCGGAGACCCAGTACTTC. Translating it yields CASSPGLAGVSETQYF. The V gene is TRBV28, the J gene TRBJ2-5, with TRBD2 matching over 13 bases. This CDR3 is built from 16 residues. Germline CDR1 reads MDHEN; CDR2 reads SYDVKM. V dropped 5 bases and J dropped 5; count of bases not matched to a gene: 8.

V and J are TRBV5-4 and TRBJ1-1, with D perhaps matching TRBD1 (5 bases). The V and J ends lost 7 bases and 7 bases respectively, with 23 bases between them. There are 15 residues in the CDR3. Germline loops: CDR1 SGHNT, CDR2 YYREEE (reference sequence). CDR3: CASAPGQNKNVEAFF. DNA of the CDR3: TGTGCCAGCGCCCCAGGGCAAAATAAGAACGTTGAAGCTTTCTTT.

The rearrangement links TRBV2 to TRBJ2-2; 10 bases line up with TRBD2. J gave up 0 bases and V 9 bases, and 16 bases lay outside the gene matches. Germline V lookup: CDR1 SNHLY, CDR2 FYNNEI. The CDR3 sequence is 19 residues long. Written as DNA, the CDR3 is TGTGCCAGTCGGGGTGGCCTAGCGGGAGCCGATTCGAACACCGGGGAGCTGTTTTTT. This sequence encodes CASRGGLAGADSNTGELFF. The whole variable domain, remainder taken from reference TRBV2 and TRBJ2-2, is EPEVTQTPSHQVTQMGQEVILRCVPISNHLYFYWYRQILGQKVEFLVSFYNNEISEKSEIFDDQFSVERPDGSNFTLKIRSTKLEDSAMYFCASRGGLAGADSNTGELFFGEGSRLTVL.